A selection of T cell receptor beta chains follows, all from one sample in a study of a mutant IDH1 vaccine in newly diagnosed glioma. Produced via immunoSEQ multiplex PCR; TCRdb's table is partial and in-frame only. The sample shows about 67,000 clones, 80% to 85% of them seen only once. No antigen has been identified for these receptors. The sample was PBMCs, taken from a glioma patient whose treatment included an IDH1 peptide vaccine. These receptors all stem from a man aged 25-45 years with glioma. CDR3s include the opening cysteine and the closing phenylalanine or tryptophan. D genes are given only for firm matches. Rows may omit the clone size; those that give it use once, few, many or a size class.

NA	TRBV5-1	NA	15	TRBJ1-4	TGCGCCAGCAGCCAGAGACCCGGGAACGTTGAAAAACTGTTTTTT	CASSQRPGNVEKLFF
TRBD2	TRBV6-5	NA	15	TRBJ2-7	TGTGCCAGCAGTTACTCGATAGCGGGGGGCTACGAGCAGTACTTC	CASSYSIAGGYEQYF
NA	TRBV5-5	NA	15	TRBJ1-1	TGTGCCAGCAGCACCTTGGGGGGGGCGGATGCTGAAGCTTTCTTT	CASSTLGGADAEAFF
NA	TRBV5-1	NA	13	TRBJ1-1	TGCGCCAGCAGCTTGTTGACAGGCACTGAAGCTTTCTTT	CASSLLTGTEAFF
NA	TRBV5-1	once	15	TRBJ1-2	TGCGCCAGCAGCTCGACAGGCCCCCTTAACTATGGCTACACCTTC	CASSSTGPLNYGYTF
NA	TRBV7-9	NA	16	TRBJ1-5	TGTGCCAGCAGCTTAAATAGCGCGGAGGAGGATCAGCCCCAGCATTTT	CASSLNSAEEDQPQHF
TRBD1	TRBV4-2	NA	15	TRBJ1-3	TGTGCCAGCAGCCAAGGACAGGGCCCAGGAAACACCATATATTTT	CASSQGQGPGNTIYF
NA	TRBV13	NA	14	TRBJ1-5	TGTGCCAGCAGCTTAAGAGGAGCGAATCAGCCCCAGCATTTT	CASSLRGANQPQHF
NA	TRBV5-3	NA	18	TRBJ1-3	TGTGCCAGAAGCTCAGGACACCTAACGAGCTTCCCGGCGGACACCATATATTTT	CARSSGHLTSFPADTIYF
NA	TRBV5-6	NA	14	TRBJ2-2	TGTGCCAGCAGCTTGGTACAGAACACCGGGGAGCTGTTTTTT	CASSLVQNTGELFF
NA	TRBV4-1	NA	21	TRBJ1-4	TGCGCCAGCAGCCAACTTTCACTCTCGGAACCGCGACTTGCAACTAATGAAAAACTGTTTTTT	CASSQLSLSEPRLATNEKLFF
NA	TRBV7-8	once	14	TRBJ2-2	TGTGCCAGCAGCTTAGTGGTGGACACCGGGGAGCTGTTTTTT	CASSLVVDTGELFF
NA	TRBV2	NA	13	TRBJ1-2	TGTGCCAGCAGTGAAGAAGCCTACTATGGCTACACCTTC	CASSEEAYYGYTF
NA	TRBV10-3	NA	14	TRBJ1-4	TGTGCCATCAGTGGGGGGGGGACTAATGAAAAACTGTTTTTT	CAISGGGTNEKLFF
TRBD2	TRBV7-9	once	16	TRBJ2-1	TGTGCCAGCAGTTTTGGACTAGCGGGGGGCTGGACTGAGCAGTTCTTC	CASSFGLAGGWTEQFF
TRBD1	TRBV5-5	once	15	TRBJ2-5	TGTGCCAGCAGCTTGACAGGGGGACTGGCAGAGACCCAGTACTTC	CASSLTGGLAETQYF
NA	TRBV6-5	once	13	TRBJ2-1	TGTGCCAGCAGTTACCCGCAGGATGGGGAGCAGTTCTTC	CASSYPQDGEQFF
NA	TRBV2	NA	14	TRBJ2-1	TGTGCCAGCAGTGAAACAGGGCAGTACAATGAGCAGTTCTTC	CASSETGQYNEQFF
TRBD2	TRBV7-9	NA	15	TRBJ2-3	TGTGCCAGCAGCTTATTGAGGCGGGAGGGCGATACGCAGTATTTT	CASSLLRREGDTQYF
NA	TRBV4-1	NA	17	TRBJ1-5	TGCGCCAGCAGCCAAGAGGGCTGGACAAGTGGGGATCAGCCCCAGCATTTT	CASSQEGWTSGDQPQHF
TRBD1	TRBV5-1	NA	16	TRBJ1-2	TGCGCCAGCAGCTTGGGAGGTACAGGGGGGAGCTATGGCTACACCTTC	CASSLGGTGGSYGYTF
TRBD1	TRBV2	once	16	TRBJ2-7	TGTGCCAGCAGCTCTCCGGGACAGAGATACTCCTACGAGCAGTACTTC	CASSSPGQRYSYEQYF
NA	TRBV11-2	NA	13	TRBJ2-5	TGTGCCAGCAGCTTGAAAGAACAAGAGACCCAGTACTTC	CASSLKEQETQYF
NA	TRBV6-1	NA	14	TRBJ1-6	TGTGCCAGCGGAGGGGTAATATGGTATTCACCCCTCCACTTT	CASGGVIWYSPLHF
NA	TRBV19	NA	15	TRBJ1-5	TGTGCCAGTAGCTCAGGGTCAGGTGGCAATCAGCCCCAGCATTTT	CASSSGSGGNQPQHF
TRBD1	TRBV18	once	14	TRBJ1-6	TGTGCCAGCTCACCGGGACAGAGGAATTCACCCCTCCACTTT	CASSPGQRNSPLHF
TRBD1	TRBV5-1	NA	15	TRBJ1-3	TGCGCCAGCAGCTTGCAGGGGGCATCTGAAAACACCATATATTTT	CASSLQGASENTIYF
NA	TRBV20-1	NA	11	TRBJ2-1	TGCAGTGCTAGAAGGCAGAATGAGCAGTTCTTC	CSARRQNEQFF